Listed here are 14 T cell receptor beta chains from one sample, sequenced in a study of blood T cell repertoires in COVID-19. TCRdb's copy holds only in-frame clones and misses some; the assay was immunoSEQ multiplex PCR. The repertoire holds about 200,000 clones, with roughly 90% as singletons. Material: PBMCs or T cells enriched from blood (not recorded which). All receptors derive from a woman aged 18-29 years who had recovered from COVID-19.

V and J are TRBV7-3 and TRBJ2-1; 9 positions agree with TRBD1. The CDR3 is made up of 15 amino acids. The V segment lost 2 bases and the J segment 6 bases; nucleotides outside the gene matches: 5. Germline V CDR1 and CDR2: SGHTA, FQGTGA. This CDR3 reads CASSLGDRVSNEQFF. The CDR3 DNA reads TGTGCCAGCAGCTTAGGGGACAGGGTCTCCAATGAGCAGTTCTTC.

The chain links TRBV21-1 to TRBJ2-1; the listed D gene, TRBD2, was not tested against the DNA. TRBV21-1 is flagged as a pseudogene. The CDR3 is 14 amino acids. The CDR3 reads CASSKDTRYNEQFF. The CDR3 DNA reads TGTGCCAGCAGCAAAGATACTAGATACAATGAGCAGTTCTTC.

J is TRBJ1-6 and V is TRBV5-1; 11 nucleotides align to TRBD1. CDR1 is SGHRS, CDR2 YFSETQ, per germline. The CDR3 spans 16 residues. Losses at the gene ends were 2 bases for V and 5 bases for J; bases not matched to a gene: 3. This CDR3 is CASSFGDRGDNSPLHF. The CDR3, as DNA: TGCGCCAGCAGCTTTGGGGACAGGGGGGATAATTCACCCCTCCACTTT. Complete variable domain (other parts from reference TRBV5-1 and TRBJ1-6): KAGVTQTPRYLIKTRGQQVTLSCSPISGHRSVSWYQQTPGQGLQFLFEYFSETQRNKGNFPGRFSGRQFSNSRSEMNVSTLELGDSALYLCASSFGDRGDNSPLHFGNGTRLTVT.

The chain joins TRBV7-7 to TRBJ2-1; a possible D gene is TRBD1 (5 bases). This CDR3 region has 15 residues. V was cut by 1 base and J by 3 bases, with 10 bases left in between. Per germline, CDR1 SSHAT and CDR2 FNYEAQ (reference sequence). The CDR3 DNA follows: TGTGCCAGCAGCTTAGGTAGGGGATACTACAATGAGCAGTTCTTC. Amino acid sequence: CASSLGRGYYNEQFF. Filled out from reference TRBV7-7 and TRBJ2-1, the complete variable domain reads GAGVSQSPRYKVTKRGQDVTLRCDPISSHATLYWYQQALGQGPEFLTYFNYEAQPDKSGLPSDRFSAERPEGSISTLTIQRTEQRDSAMYRCASSLGRGYYNEQFFGPGTRLTVL.

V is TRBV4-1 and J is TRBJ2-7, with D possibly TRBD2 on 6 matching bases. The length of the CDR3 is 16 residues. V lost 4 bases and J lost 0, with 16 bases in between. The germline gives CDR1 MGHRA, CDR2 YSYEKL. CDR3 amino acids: CASSPRKEGSSYEQYF. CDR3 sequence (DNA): TGCGCCAGCAGCCCAAGAAAGGAGGGCAGCTCCTACGAGCAGTACTTC.

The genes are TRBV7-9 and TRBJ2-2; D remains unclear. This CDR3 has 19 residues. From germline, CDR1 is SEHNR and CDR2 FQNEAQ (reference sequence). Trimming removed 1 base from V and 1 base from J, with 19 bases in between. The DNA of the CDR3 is TGTGCCAGCAGCTTAGTTGAGATTTTCCTCAGGCGGAACACCGGGGAGCTGTTTTTT. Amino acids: CASSLVEIFLRRNTGELFF.

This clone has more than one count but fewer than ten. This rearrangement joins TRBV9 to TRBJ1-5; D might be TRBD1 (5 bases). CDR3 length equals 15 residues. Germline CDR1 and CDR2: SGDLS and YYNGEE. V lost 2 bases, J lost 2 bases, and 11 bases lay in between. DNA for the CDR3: TGTGCCAGCAGCGTTAAGGGGAGGGGCAATCAGCCCCAGCATTTT. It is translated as CASSVKGRGNQPQHF.

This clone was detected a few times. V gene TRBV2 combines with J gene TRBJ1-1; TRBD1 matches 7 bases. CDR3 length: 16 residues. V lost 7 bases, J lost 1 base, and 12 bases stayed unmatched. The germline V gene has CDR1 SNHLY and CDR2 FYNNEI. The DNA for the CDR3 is TGTGCCAGCATATGGCGGGACAGATTTACGAACACTGAAGCTTTCTTT. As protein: CASIWRDRFTNTEAFF.

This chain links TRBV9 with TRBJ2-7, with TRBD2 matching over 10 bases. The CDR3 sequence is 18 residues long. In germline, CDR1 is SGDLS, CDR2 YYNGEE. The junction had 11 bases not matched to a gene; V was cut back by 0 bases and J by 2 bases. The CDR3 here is CASSVGASGGNFAYEQYF. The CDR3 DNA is TGTGCCAGCAGCGTAGGGGCTAGCGGGGGAAATTTCGCCTACGAGCAGTACTTC.

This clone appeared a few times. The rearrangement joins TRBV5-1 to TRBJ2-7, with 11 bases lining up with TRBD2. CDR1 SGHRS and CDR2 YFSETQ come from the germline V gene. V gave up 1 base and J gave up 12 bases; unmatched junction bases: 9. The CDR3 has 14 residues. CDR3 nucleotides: TGCGCCAGCAGCTTGAGCGGTTCTAGCGGGGGGCTGTACTTC. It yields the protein CASSLSGSSGGLYF.

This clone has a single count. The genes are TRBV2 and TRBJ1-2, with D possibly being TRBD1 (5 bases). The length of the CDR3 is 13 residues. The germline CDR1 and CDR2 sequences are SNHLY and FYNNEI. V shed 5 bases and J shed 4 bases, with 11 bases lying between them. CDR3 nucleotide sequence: TGTGCCAGCAGTCCAGGGTCGGGCTATGGCTACACCTTC. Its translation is CASSPGSGYGYTF. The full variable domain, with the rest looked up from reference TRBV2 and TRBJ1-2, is EPEVTQTPSHQVTQMGQEVILRCVPISNHLYFYWYRQILGQKVEFLVSFYNNEISEKSEIFDDQFSVERPDGSNFTLKIRSTKLEDSAMYFCASSPGSGYGYTFGSGTRLTVV.

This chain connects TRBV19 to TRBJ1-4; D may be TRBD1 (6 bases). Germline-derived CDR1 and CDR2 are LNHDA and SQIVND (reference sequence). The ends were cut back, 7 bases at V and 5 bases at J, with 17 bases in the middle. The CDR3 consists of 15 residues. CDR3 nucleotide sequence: TGTGCCAGTACCCCTAGCGGGACACCGAATGAAAAACTGTTTTTT. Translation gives CASTPSGTPNEKLFF.

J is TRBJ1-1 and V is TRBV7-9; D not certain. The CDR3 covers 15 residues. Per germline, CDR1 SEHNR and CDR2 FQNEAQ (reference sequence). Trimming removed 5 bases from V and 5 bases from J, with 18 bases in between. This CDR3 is CASSTTRRDWTEAFF. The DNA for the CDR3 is TGTGCCAGCAGCACAACAAGGAGGGATTGGACTGAAGCTTTCTTT.

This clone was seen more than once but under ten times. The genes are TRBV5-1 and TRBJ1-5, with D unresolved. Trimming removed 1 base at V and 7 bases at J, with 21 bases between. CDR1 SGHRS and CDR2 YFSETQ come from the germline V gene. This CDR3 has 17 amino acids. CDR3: CASSLRERLQGLQPQHF. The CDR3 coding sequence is TGCGCCAGCAGCTTGAGGGAGCGCCTCCAAGGGCTCCAGCCCCAGCATTTT.